A selection of T cell receptor beta chains follows, all from one sample in a study of identical twins. MiXCR, applied by TCRdb to the 5' RACE reads, yields one record per CDR3 protein. Here the sample spans a few hundred thousand distinct CDR3 sequences, about 10% being singletons. The sequenced material came from naive T cells sorted from blood. All receptors derive from a woman aged 45-59 years in good health. CDR3s include the opening cysteine and the closing phenylalanine or tryptophan. A D gene is named only where the DNA matches it firmly. Size tells how often a clone was seen (once, few, many) or the class of an expanded clone, and some rows leave it out.

d_call j_call v_call clone_size cdr3_aa cdr3_nt
. TRBJ2-5 TRBV5-1 many CASSLDFLTQETQYF TGCGCCAGCAGCTTGGACTTCCTGACACAAGAGACCCAGTACTTC
TRBD2 TRBJ2-5 TRBV20-1 many CSARDSRLAGVKETQYF TGCAGTGCTAGAGATTCCCGACTAGCGGGAGTTAAAGAGACCCAGTACTTC
. TRBJ2-7 TRBV20-1 few CSAMKGNTYEQYF TGCAGTGCTATGAAAGGGAACACCTACGAGCAGTACTTC
. TRBJ2-2 TRBV6-1 . CASTPIMAGELFF TGTGCCAGCACTCCAATTATGGCCGGGGAGCTGTTTTTT
. TRBJ2-7 TRBV12-3/TRBV12-4 . CASSFLAEGYEQYF TGTGCCAGCAGTTTCCTGGCCGAGGGCTACGAGCAGTACTTC
. TRBJ2-2 TRBV7-2 . CASSLNFDRPRTGELFF TGTGCCAGCAGCTTGAATTTCGACAGGCCACGCACCGGGGAGCTGTTTTTT
TRBD2 TRBJ2-1 TRBV29-1 few CSVPGLAGHTSYNEQFF TGCAGCGTCCCGGGACTAGCGGGACATACTTCCTACAATGAGCAGTTCTTC
. TRBJ2-3 TRBV6-1 many CASGLTDTQYF TGTGCCAGCGGCCTGACAGATACGCAGTATTTT
TRBD2 TRBJ2-1 TRBV25-1 few CASSESPGLAGNEQFF TGTGCCAGCAGTGAATCCCCGGGACTAGCGGGGAATGAGCAGTTCTTC
. TRBJ2-2 TRBV10-3 . CAISEWDSLPGELFF TGTGCCATCAGTGAATGGGACTCTCTGCCCGGGGAGCTGTTTTTT
TRBD1 TRBJ1-6 TRBV15 many CATSREDRVYSPLHF TGTGCCACCAGCAGAGAGGACAGGGTATATTCACCCCTCCACTTT
TRBD2 TRBJ2-5 TRBV2 . CASSEAGVGQETQYF TGTGCCAGCAGTGAGGCGGGAGTGGGCCAAGAGACCCAGTACTTC
. TRBJ2-3 TRBV5-1 many CASSLPSSAPEDTQYF TGCGCCAGCAGCCTCCCCTCTAGCGCACCAGAAGATACGCAGTATTTT
. TRBJ1-3 TRBV6-5 many CASSSPADTIYF TGTGCCAGCAGTTCCCCTGCGGACACCATATATTTT
. TRBJ2-2 TRBV12-3/TRBV12-4 many CASTLTGELFF TGTGCCAGCACCCTCACCGGGGAGCTGTTTTTT
. TRBJ1-1 TRBV29-1 many CSVEANPQTEAFF TGCAGCGTTGAAGCCAACCCCCAAACTGAAGCTTTCTTT
. TRBJ2-6 TRBV20-1 few CSAAAGANVLTF TGCAGTGCAGCCGCTGGGGCCAACGTCCTGACTTTC
. TRBJ2-3 TRBV12-3/TRBV12-4 many CASSFVPPGLATDTQYF TGTGCCAGCAGTTTCGTGCCCCCAGGACTCGCCACAGATACGCAGTATTTT
. TRBJ2-7 TRBV20-1 many CSAPGLLGTYEQYF TGCAGTGCTCCTGGACTCTTGGGTACCTACGAGCAGTACTTC
. TRBJ1-1 TRBV12-3/TRBV12-4 few CASTPRGGITEAFF TGTGCCAGCACTCCAAGGGGGGGAATCACTGAAGCTTTCTTT
. TRBJ2-7 TRBV5-1 many CASSLPAGSSYEQYF TGCGCCAGCAGCTTGCCAGCGGGTAGCTCCTACGAGCAGTACTTC
. TRBJ1-1 TRBV5-1 few CASSSMLQGIGTEAFF TGCGCCAGCAGCTCGATGTTACAGGGCATCGGCACTGAAGCTTTCTTT
TRBD2 TRBJ2-3 TRBV11-2 few CASSPGTSGSKRTDTQYF TGTGCCAGCAGCCCCGGGACTAGCGGGAGTAAGCGGACAGATACGCAGTATTTT
. TRBJ2-5 TRBV5-1 many CASSLETKVETQYF TGCGCCAGCAGCTTGGAGACTAAGGTGGAGACCCAGTACTTC
TRBD1 TRBJ2-7 TRBV12-3/TRBV12-4 few CASSLKVGADRADYEQYF TGTGCCAGCAGTTTAAAGGTTGGGGCCGACAGGGCCGATTACGAGCAGTACTTC
. TRBJ1-2 TRBV7-9 many CASSPPGPYGYTF TGTGCCAGCAGCCCCCCGGGGCCTTATGGCTACACCTTC
TRBD1 TRBJ2-3 TRBV5-4 . CASSPVRTGGTDTQYF TGTGCCAGCAGCCCCGTTAGAACAGGGGGCACAGATACGCAGTATTTT
TRBD2 TRBJ2-1 TRBV10-3 few CAITAAGVAHNEQFF TGTGCCATCACCGCAGCGGGAGTTGCCCACAATGAGCAGTTCTTC
TRBD2 TRBJ2-3 TRBV6-5 few CASSYSAASGLITDTQYF TGTGCCAGCAGTTACTCGGCGGCTAGCGGGCTTATCACAGATACGCAGTATTTT
TRBD1 TRBJ1-4 TRBV7-6 . CASSPGTGEEKLFF TGTGCCAGCAGCCCCGGGACAGGGGAGGAAAAACTGTTTTTT
. TRBJ1-1 TRBV27 . CASIHSGGNTEAFF TGTGCCAGCATCCATTCCGGGGGTAACACTGAAGCTTTCTTT
. TRBJ2-5 TRBV11-3 . CASSEGHLQETQYF TGTGCCAGCAGCGAGGGACACCTTCAAGAGACCCAGTACTTC
. TRBJ1-6 TRBV7-8 many CASSSDTNNSPLHF TGTGCCAGCAGCTCGGACACCAATAATTCACCCCTCCACTTT
. TRBJ2-1 TRBV10-1 many CASSDRGASYNEQFF TGCGCCAGCAGTGACAGGGGGGCTTCCTACAATGAGCAGTTCTTC
. TRBJ2-1 TRBV28 many CASSLTLSGLYNEQFF TGTGCCAGCAGTTTAACACTTAGCGGCCTCTACAATGAGCAGTTCTTC
TRBD2 TRBJ2-3 TRBV5-5 few CASMGLAGRTDTQYF TGTGCCAGCATGGGACTAGCGGGTCGCACAGATACGCAGTATTTT
. TRBJ1-2 TRBV12-3/TRBV12-4 many CASSLNTGRPGYGYTF TGTGCCAGCAGTTTAAATACAGGAAGACCAGGCTATGGCTACACCTTC
. TRBJ2-2 TRBV13 . CAGADTNTGELFF TGTGCCGGAGCGGACACGAACACCGGGGAGCTGTTTTTT
TRBD2 TRBJ2-1 TRBV7-2 . CASSLKILAGNSYNEQFF TGTGCCAGCAGCTTAAAGATACTAGCGGGAAATTCCTACAATGAGCAGTTCTTC
. TRBJ1-1 TRBV6-5 few CASSLNDPTDEAFF TGTGCCAGCAGCCTCAATGACCCGACGGATGAAGCTTTCTTT
. TRBJ1-1 TRBV5-1 few CASSLRGENTEAFF TGCGCCAGCAGCTTACGGGGGGAGAACACTGAAGCTTTCTTT
. TRBJ1-1 TRBV27 . CASSLLRGADTEAFF TGTGCCAGCAGTCTCCTACGGGGGGCGGACACTGAAGCTTTCTTT
TRBD1 TRBJ1-3 TRBV4-1 many CASSQVQIQGRNTIYF TGCGCCAGCAGCCAAGTCCAAATACAGGGGCGAAACACCATATATTTT
. TRBJ1-2 TRBV20-1 many CSARGGLGGLVYGYTF TGCAGTGCTAGAGGGGGATTGGGGGGTCTGGTTTATGGCTACACCTTC
. TRBJ2-5 TRBV5-6 many CASSFSATQYF TGTGCCAGCAGCTTCAGTGCGACCCAGTACTTC
. TRBJ2-1 TRBV28 few CASSLLSYEQFF TGTGCCAGCAGTTTATTATCGTATGAGCAGTTCTTC
. TRBJ2-5 TRBV7-9 few CASSLDWGIQETQYF TGTGCCAGCAGCTTAGATTGGGGCATACAAGAGACCCAGTACTTC
. TRBJ2-1 TRBV12-3/TRBV12-4 many CAIRAPEFF TGTGCCATTCGGGCCCCGGAGTTCTTC
. TRBJ1-4 TRBV2 . CASKRLNEKLFF TGTGCCAGCAAGAGGCTAAATGAAAAACTGTTTTTT
. TRBJ2-1 TRBV29-1 many CRQVRGNEQFF TGCAGACAGGTCCGTGGGAATGAGCAGTTCTTC
. TRBJ2-3 TRBV5-1 many CASSLYRANTQYF TGCGCCAGCAGCTTGTACAGGGCAAATACGCAGTATTTT
. TRBJ1-2 TRBV5-1 . CASSLLTDVYTF TGCGCCAGCAGCTTGTTGACAGACGTCTACACCTTC
. TRBJ2-3 TRBV4-1 few CASSQDSSTDTQYF TGCGCCAGCAGCCAGGACAGTAGCACAGATACGCAGTATTTT
TRBD2 TRBJ2-1 TRBV9 . CASSPRAGHNSGYNEQFF TGTGCCAGCAGCCCCCGAGCGGGGCACAACTCCGGATACAATGAGCAGTTCTTC
TRBD2 TRBJ2-3 TRBV7-6 few CASSYTREGRADTQYF TGTGCCAGCAGCTATACTCGGGAGGGCCGGGCAGATACGCAGTATTTT